This T cell receptor beta chain originates from a study of OX40 agonist ivuxolimab in advanced cancers. Notes on the study in general: Expanded clones tended on average to be more numerous among CD8+ T cells than CD4+.

Details on this clone: Its antigen is unidentified.

The junction had 10 bases not matched to a gene; V was cut back by 4 bases and J by 6 bases. The CDR3 sequence is 15 residues long. Germline V gene lookup returns CDR1 SGHRS and CDR2 YFSETQ. Clones were read by immunoSEQ multiplex PCR, and TCRdb kept only the in-frame ones, dropping some. The sample includes some 68,000 clones, about 85% of them seen just once. J is TRBJ1-5 and V is TRBV5-1; 7 nucleotides line up with TRBD1. The material was CD4+ or CD8+ T cells sorted from blood, obtained in a trial of the OX40 agonist ivuxolimab. The sequence was collected from an adult with an advanced solid tumor such as melanoma, head and neck, liver or kidney cancer. This chain's CDR3 is CASSLTGAWFQPQHF. The CDR3 coding sequence is TGCGCCAGCAGCCTTACAGGGGCATGGTTTCAGCCCCAGCATTTT.